What follows describes a single T cell receptor beta chain. This specimen comes from a study of blood T cell repertoires in COVID-19. Study as a whole: PBMCs, B-cell-depleted T cells, or T cells were the source of the cDNA or gDNA that made up the material.

The table came from immunoSEQ multiplex PCR; TCRdb's copy has only in-frame clones and leaves some out. The sample lists some 670,000 clones; around 90% were seen once. The CDR3 spans 14 residues. V gave up 0 bases and J gave up 4 bases, with 7 bases separating them. The germline CDR1 and CDR2 sequences are SGHAT and FQNNGV. The clonotype comes from a woman aged 18-35 years with acute or convalescent COVID-19. V and J are TRBV11-2 and TRBJ2-1; D remains ambiguous. Sequencing was carried out using peripheral blood. CDR3 sequence: CASSLEAEYNEQFF. The CDR3 region has the DNA TGTGCCAGCAGCTTAGAGGCAGAATACAATGAGCAGTTCTTC.